Each of the 8 T cell receptor beta chains below was sequenced from the same sample in a study of beta chain features in type 1 diabetes. The sequenced template was cDNA made from the entire isolated RNA. TCRdb's table, derived via immunoSEQ multiplex PCR, lists solely in-frame clones and lacks some. The data hold under 400,000 clones, with roughly a fifth observed a single time. Specimen: naive CD4+ T cells from blood. Receptor source: a woman aged 18-29 years in good health.

The chain couples TRBV7-8 to TRBJ2-7, with 9 positions matching TRBD2. Germline V gene data show CDR1 as SGHVS and CDR2 as FQNEAQ. The length of the CDR3 is 15 residues. J gave up 3 bases and V 1 base, and 4 bases lay outside the gene matches. CDR3 coding DNA: TGTGCCAGCAGCTTAGGCGTGACTAGCGGCTACGAGCAGTACTTC. Its translation: CASSLGVTSGYEQYF.

This clone was seen a few times. The chain carries TRBV15 and TRBJ1-5; D gene uncertain. This CDR3 region has 12 residues. Trimming took off 0 bases at V and 7 bases at J, with 4 bases between the two ends. Germline CDR1 and CDR2: LNHNV and YYDKDF (reference sequence). CDR3 nucleotides: TGTGCCACCAGCAGAGATAGACAGCCCCAGCATTTT. This codes for CATSRDRQPQHF.

Turning to this clone: This same CDR3 is encoded by further DNA sequences in the sample. J is TRBJ2-2 and V is TRBV5-1; 7 bases map to TRBD1. Trimming took 0 bases from V and 4 from J; bases not matched to a gene: 0. Germline assignment: CDR1 SGHRS and CDR2 YFSETQ. The CDR3 loop spans 14 amino acids. The CDR3 DNA is TGCGCCAGCAGCTTGGCAGGGGGCACCGGGGAGCTGTTTTTT. Its protein product is CASSLAGGTGELFF.

For this clone: The sample carries other DNA sequences with the same CDR3. The chain carries TRBV7-9 and TRBJ2-2, with D perhaps TRBD1 (5 bases). The CDR3 covers 13 residues. V shed 4 bases and J shed 5 bases, with 8 bases lying between them. Looked up from germline, CDR1 is SEHNR and CDR2 is FQNEAQ (reference sequence). The CDR3 nucleotides are TGTGCCAGCAGCTCCCAGGGAACCGGGGAGCTGTTTTTT. It encodes CASSSQGTGELFF.

The table lists this clone with a few counts. Distinct nucleotide sequences in the sample also encode this CDR3. The rearrangement uses TRBV7-2 and TRBJ1-2; 8 positions match TRBD1. CDR3 length equals 13 residues. Germline V gives CDR1 SGHTA, CDR2 FQGNSA. V lost 5 bases to trimming and J lost 3 bases; unmatched junction nucleotides: 2. The DNA of the CDR3 is TGTGCCAGCAGCCAGGACAGGGACTATGGCTACACCTTC. Amino acids: CASSQDRDYGYTF.

This clone showed up just a few times. The chain combines TRBV11-2 with TRBJ1-1; D is unresolved. Per the germline V gene, CDR1 is SGHAT and CDR2 is FQNNGV. Trimming left V 8 bases short and J 1 base short, with 11 bases between. This CDR3 is 13 amino acids long. The CDR3 nucleotides are TGTGCCAGCGATCCTGCTACGAACACTGAAGCTTTCTTT. Translated, it gives CASDPATNTEAFF.

V usage is TRBV5-4 and J usage is TRBJ2-5, with D perhaps matching TRBD2 (6 bases). The V end lost 5 bases, the J end lost 5 bases, and 22 bases lay between the germline ends. The CDR3 consists of 16 residues. Per the germline V gene, CDR1 is SGHNT and CDR2 is YYREEE (reference sequence). The CDR3 DNA sequence: TGTGCCAGCAGAGATTCGGGACTCGGCGGGCCGGAGACCCAGTACTTC. It yields the protein CASRDSGLGGPETQYF.

This clone was counted a few times. This chain uses TRBV10-3 with TRBJ2-6; D might be TRBD1 (6 bases). V lost 6 bases, J lost 4 bases, and 16 bases lay in between. The CDR3 is 16 amino acids. CDR1 is ENHRY, CDR2 SYGVKD, per germline. CDR3 protein: CAISLTGGAGANVLTF. CDR3 nucleotide sequence: TGTGCCATCAGCCTGACAGGCGGAGCGGGGGCCAACGTCCTGACTTTC.